The 22 T cell receptor beta chains presented below share a single source sample, sequenced in a study of identical twins. One entry per CDR3 protein, called by TCRdb with MiXCR from the 5' RACE reads. The sample includes some 500,000 distinct CDR3 sequences, 9.6% of them seen just once. The sample also formed part of further work on yellow fever vaccine responses in identical twins.

The sample consisted of PBMCs. The receptors were sampled from a woman under 30 in good health.

This chain connects TRBV11-2 to TRBJ2-3, with D uncertain. The CDR3 is 14 residues long. V gave up 5 bases and J gave up 8 bases, with 17 bases separating them. The germline gives CDR1 SGHAT, CDR2 FQNNGV. Here the CDR3 reads CASSPGSGKFTQYF. For the CDR3, the DNA is TGTGCCAGCAGCCCCGGGTCCGGCAAGTTTACGCAGTATTTT.

This clonotype was recorded many times. The rearrangement links TRBV29-1 to TRBJ2-1; unclear D gene. Germline CDR1 reads SQVTM; CDR2 reads ANQGSEA. With 0 bases removed from V and 9 bases from J, the gap between germline ends came to 9 bases. There are 12 residues in the CDR3. CDR3 sequence (DNA): TGCAGCGTTGAAGAGTCAGGTAGTGAGCAGTTCTTC. As protein: CSVEESGSEQFF.

The rearrangement joins TRBV7-6 to TRBJ2-7, with 7 bases aligning to TRBD1. This CDR3 has 14 amino acids. Germline-derived CDR1 and CDR2 are SGHVS and FNYEAQ. Germline trimming cut 5 bases from V and 5 bases from J; bases unmatched to any gene: 9. The CDR3 is CASSRATGSHEQYF. In DNA, the CDR3 is TGTGCCAGCAGCCGAGCGACAGGGAGTCACGAGCAGTACTTC.

The chain uses TRBV4-3 and TRBJ2-7, with 10 bases that match TRBD2. CDR3 length: 17 residues. The ends lost 0 bases at V and 3 bases at J; junction bases unmatched: 8. The germline CDR1 and CDR2 sequences are LGHNA and YSLEER. CDR3 sequence: CASSQDLTSGTYYEQYF. The CDR3 DNA reads as TGCGCCAGCAGCCAAGATCTAACTAGCGGGACCTACTACGAGCAGTACTTC.

The chain couples TRBV12-3 or TRBV12-4 to TRBJ2-2; D remains ambiguous. V lost 5 bases and J 4 bases, leaving 8 bases between the germline ends. The CDR3 runs to 13 residues. The CDR3 spells CASSDWSTGELFF. CDR3 DNA sequence: TGTGCCAGCAGTGACTGGTCCACCGGGGAGCTGTTTTTT.

This clonotype was seen a few times. The chain's CDR3 is CASSGPTVETQYF. In nucleotides, the CDR3 is TGTGCCAGCAGTGGGCCGACAGTAGAGACCCAGTACTTC. V is TRBV25-1 and J is TRBJ2-5; the D gene is possibly TRBD1 (5 bases). Trimming removed 4 bases from V and 4 bases from J, with 10 bases in between. CDR1 is MGHDK, CDR2 SYGVNS, per germline. This CDR3 region has 13 residues.

This clonotype was found many times. The rearrangement links TRBV3-1 to TRBJ2-1; 9 bases are a match to TRBD1. The CDR3 consists of 13 residues. V was pared by 6 bases and J by 8 bases, with 5 bases of the junction left unmatched. The germline gives CDR1 LGHDT, CDR2 YNNKEL (reference sequence). The CDR3 loop is CASRLTGGDEQFF. In nucleotides, the CDR3 is TGTGCCAGCAGATTAACAGGGGGCGATGAGCAGTTCTTC.

This clonotype was counted a few times. V and J are TRBV3-1 and TRBJ2-5; 13 bases map to TRBD2. Germline lookup yields CDR1 LGHDT and CDR2 YNNKEL (reference sequence). V gave up 2 bases and J gave up 9 bases; unmatched junction bases: 9. The CDR3 sequence is 16 residues long. CDR3 sequence: CASSQTLAGGAIAQYF. As DNA, the CDR3 is TGTGCCAGCAGCCAAACACTAGCGGGGGGGGCAATAGCCCAGTACTTC.

This clonotype came up many times. For the CDR3, the DNA is TGTGCCAGCAGTCAGAACCATACCAGCCCACTCCACTTT. Its translation is CASSQNHTSPLHF. The gene calls are TRBV6-6 and TRBJ1-6; D is uncertain. Germline V gene sequence: CDR1 MNHNY, CDR2 SVGAGI (reference sequence). This CDR3 region has 13 residues. V lost 5 bases, J lost 16 bases, and 18 bases lay in between.

This clonotype appeared a few times. The chain combines TRBV5-1 with TRBJ2-1; 11 positions match TRBD2. Trimming took 1 base from V and 5 from J; bases not matched to a gene: 8. CDR1 and CDR2 from the germline V gene are SGHRS and YFSETQ. This CDR3 comprises 17 residues. CDR3 sequence: CASSLISGGASDNEQFF. CDR3 DNA: TGCGCCAGCAGCTTGATTAGCGGGGGGGCGTCCGACAATGAGCAGTTCTTC. The whole variable domain, filled in from reference TRBV5-1 and TRBJ2-1, reads KAGVTQTPRYLIKTRGQQVTLSCSPISGHRSVSWYQQTPGQGLQFLFEYFSETQRNKGNFPGRFSGRQFSNSRSEMNVSTLELGDSALYLCASSLISGGASDNEQFFGPGTRLTVL.

The table lists this clonotype with many counts. The chain has TRBV12-3 or TRBV12-4 and TRBJ2-4; D is perhaps TRBD1 (6 bases). The CDR3 spans 15 residues. V was clipped by 6 bases and J by 3 bases, with 15 bases between them. CDR3 region: CASSYREGDKNIQYF. CDR3 nucleotides: TGTGCCAGCAGCTACAGGGAAGGGGACAAAAACATTCAGTACTTC.

This clonotype has more than one count but fewer than ten. The chain carries TRBV12-3 or TRBV12-4 and TRBJ2-7; D ambiguous. The CDR3 runs 15 residues. V lost 3 bases and J lost 2, with 14 bases in between. CDR3 in DNA: TGTGCCAGCAGTTTGCTGGGAAACCCACCCTACGAGCAGTACTTC. It translates to CASSLLGNPPYEQYF.

This clonotype showed up just a few times. V usage is TRBV10-3 and J usage is TRBJ1-2; D remains ambiguous. Deletions cut 4 bases from V and 8 bases from J, with 14 bases between. Per the germline V gene, CDR1 is ENHRY and CDR2 is SYGVKD. The CDR3 is made up of 13 amino acids. The CDR3 spells CAISGVDAHGYTF. CDR3 DNA: TGTGCCATCAGTGGGGTGGACGCCCACGGCTACACCTTC.

The chain employs TRBV5-1 and TRBJ2-7; TRBD1 agrees at 7 bases. CDR3 length equals 15 residues. The V and J ends lost 4 bases and 3 bases, in that order; junction bases with no gene match: 10. Germline lookup yields CDR1 SGHRS and CDR2 YFSETQ. The CDR3 region has the DNA TGCGCCAGCAGCCAAAGACAGGGCCAGCACTACGAGCAGTACTTC. Translating gives CASSQRQGQHYEQYF. Full variable domain (missing parts from reference TRBV5-1 and TRBJ2-7): KAGVTQTPRYLIKTRGQQVTLSCSPISGHRSVSWYQQTPGQGLQFLFEYFSETQRNKGNFPGRFSGRQFSNSRSEMNVSTLELGDSALYLCASSQRQGQHYEQYFGPGTRLTVT.

The chain joins TRBV19 to TRBJ1-5, with D perhaps TRBD1 (5 bases). The V gene's germline CDR1 is LNHDA and CDR2 SQIVND (reference sequence). The CDR3 sequence is 15 residues long. V was clipped by 3 bases and J by 5 bases, with 14 bases between them. DNA for the CDR3: TGTGCCAGTAGTATCCTCACAGGAGACCATCAGCCCCAGCATTTT. Translated: CASSILTGDHQPQHF.

This clonotype was counted at least ten times. V and J are TRBV24-1 and TRBJ2-1; 9 positions match TRBD1. V dropped 6 bases and J dropped 7; count of bases not matched to a gene: 9. The CDR3 is made up of 15 amino acids. Germline V gives CDR1 KGHDR, CDR2 SFDVKD. In DNA form, the CDR3 reads TGTGCCACCAGTCCCGACAGGGGGTTTGAAAATGAGCAGTTCTTC. This translates into CATSPDRGFENEQFF.

The V gene is TRBV5-1, the J gene TRBJ1-1; D call uncertain. CDR1 and CDR2 (germline): SGHRS, YFSETQ. This CDR3 has 12 amino acids. Trimming stripped 0 bases from V and 11 bases from J, with 11 bases between. The DNA for the CDR3 is TGCGCCAGCAGCTTGGAGGGCGTAGGGGCTTTCTTT. Protein: CASSLEGVGAFF.

This clonotype came up a few times. This sequence joins TRBV6-2 or TRBV6-3 and TRBJ2-7, with 8 bases identical to TRBD1. Germline V gene lookup returns CDR1 MNHEY and CDR2 SVGEGT. This CDR3 contains 16 residues. V dropped 8 bases and J dropped 1; count of bases not matched to a gene: 13. The CDR3 reads CASPYRVQGASYEQYF. As DNA, the CDR3 is TGTGCCAGCCCCTACCGCGTCCAGGGGGCTTCCTACGAGCAGTACTTC.

Ten or more counts support this clonotype. The chain couples TRBV29-1 to TRBJ2-1; the D is unclear. This CDR3 contains 14 residues. The V gene lost 0 bases and the J gene lost 2 bases, with 8 bases spanning the gap. Germline V lookup: CDR1 SQVTM, CDR2 ANQGSEA. The CDR3 reads CSVEEGLPYNEQFF. The CDR3 coding sequence is TGCAGCGTTGAAGAAGGGCTACCCTACAATGAGCAGTTCTTC.

This clonotype turned up a few times. V and J are TRBV6-6 and TRBJ1-4; no definite D call. V was trimmed by 4 bases and J by 5 bases, leaving 5 bases between them. The germline CDR1 and CDR2 sequences are MNHNY and SVGAGI (reference sequence). This CDR3 contains 12 residues. The CDR3 nucleotides are TGTGCCAGCAGTTTCAGGAATGAAAAACTGTTTTTT. This translates into CASSFRNEKLFF.

The chain recombines TRBV6-2 or TRBV6-3 with TRBJ1-5; D remains unclear. Germline-derived CDR1 and CDR2 are MNHEY and SVGEGT. This CDR3 region has 13 residues. V lost 6 bases and J 3 bases, leaving 9 bases between the germline ends. The CDR3 nucleotides read TGTGCCAGCAGCCAAACCCTCAATCAGCCCCAGCATTTT. Translated: CASSQTLNQPQHF.

There are many counts of this clonotype. V is TRBV7-6 and J is TRBJ2-1, with 8 nucleotides matching TRBD2. Germline lookup yields CDR1 SGHVS and CDR2 FNYEAQ. V lost 5 bases, J lost 6 bases, and 9 bases stayed unmatched. The CDR3 is 15 residues long. In DNA, the CDR3 is TGTGCCAGCAGCCAATACTCCGGGACTAGCAATGAGCAGTTCTTC. Its translation is CASSQYSGTSNEQFF.